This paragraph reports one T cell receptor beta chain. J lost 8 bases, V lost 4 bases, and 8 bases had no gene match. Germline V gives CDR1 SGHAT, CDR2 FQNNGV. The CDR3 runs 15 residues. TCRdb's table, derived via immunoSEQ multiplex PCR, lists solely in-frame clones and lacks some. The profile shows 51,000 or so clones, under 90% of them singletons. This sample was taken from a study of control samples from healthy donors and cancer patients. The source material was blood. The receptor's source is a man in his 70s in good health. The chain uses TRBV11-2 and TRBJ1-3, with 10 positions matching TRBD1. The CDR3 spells CASSSPDRGQDTIYF. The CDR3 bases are TGTGCCAGCAGCTCACCCGACAGGGGGCAGGACACCATATATTTT.